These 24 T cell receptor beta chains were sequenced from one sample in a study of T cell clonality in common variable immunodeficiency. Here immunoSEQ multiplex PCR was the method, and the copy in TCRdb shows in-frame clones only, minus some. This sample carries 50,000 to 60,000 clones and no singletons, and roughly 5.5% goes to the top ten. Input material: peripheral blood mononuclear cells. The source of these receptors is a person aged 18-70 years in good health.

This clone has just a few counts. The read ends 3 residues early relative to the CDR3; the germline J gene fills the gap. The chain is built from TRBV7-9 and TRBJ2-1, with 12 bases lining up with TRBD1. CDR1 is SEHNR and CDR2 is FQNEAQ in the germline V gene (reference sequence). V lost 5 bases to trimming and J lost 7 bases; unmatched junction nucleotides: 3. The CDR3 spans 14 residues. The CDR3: CASSRGQGANEQFF. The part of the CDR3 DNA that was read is TGTGCCAGCAGCAGGGGACAGGGGGCGAATGAG.

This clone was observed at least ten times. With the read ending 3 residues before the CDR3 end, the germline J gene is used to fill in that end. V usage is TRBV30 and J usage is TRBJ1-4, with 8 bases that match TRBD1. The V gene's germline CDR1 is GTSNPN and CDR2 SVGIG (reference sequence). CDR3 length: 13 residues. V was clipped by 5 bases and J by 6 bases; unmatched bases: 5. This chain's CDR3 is CAWARGRDEKLFF. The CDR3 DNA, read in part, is TGTGCCTGGGCCAGGGGGCGAGATGAAAAA.

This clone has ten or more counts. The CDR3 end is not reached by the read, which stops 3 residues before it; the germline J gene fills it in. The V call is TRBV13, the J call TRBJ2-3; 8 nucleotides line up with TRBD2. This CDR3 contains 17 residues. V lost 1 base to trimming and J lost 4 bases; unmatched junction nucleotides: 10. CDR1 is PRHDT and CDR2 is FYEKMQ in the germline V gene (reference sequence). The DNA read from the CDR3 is TGTGCCAGCAGCTTAGAGTCCAGCGGGAGTATCGCAGATACG. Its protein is CASSLESSGSIADT. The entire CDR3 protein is CASSLESSGSIADTQYF.

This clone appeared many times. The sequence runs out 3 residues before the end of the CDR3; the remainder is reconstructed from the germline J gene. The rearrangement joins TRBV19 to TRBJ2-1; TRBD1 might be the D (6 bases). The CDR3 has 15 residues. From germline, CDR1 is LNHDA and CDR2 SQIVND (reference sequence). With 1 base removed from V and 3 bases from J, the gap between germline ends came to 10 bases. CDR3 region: CASSIVQGGYNEQFF. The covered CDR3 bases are TGTGCCAGTAGTATAGTACAGGGTGGCTACAATGAG.

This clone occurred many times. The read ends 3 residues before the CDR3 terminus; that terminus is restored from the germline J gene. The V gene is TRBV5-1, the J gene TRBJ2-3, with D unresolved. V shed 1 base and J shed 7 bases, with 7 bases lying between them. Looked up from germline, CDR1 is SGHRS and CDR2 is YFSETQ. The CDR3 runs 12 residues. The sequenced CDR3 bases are TGCGCCAGCAGCTTGAACCAGTATACG. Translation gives CASSLNQYT. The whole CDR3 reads CASSLNQYTQYF.

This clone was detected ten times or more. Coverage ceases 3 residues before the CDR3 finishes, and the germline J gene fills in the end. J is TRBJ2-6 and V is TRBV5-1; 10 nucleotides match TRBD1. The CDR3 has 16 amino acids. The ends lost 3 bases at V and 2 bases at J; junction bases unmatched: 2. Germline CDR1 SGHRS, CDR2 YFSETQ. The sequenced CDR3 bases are TGCGCCAGCAGCTCTGGGACAGGGGCTGGGGCCAACGTC. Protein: CASSSGTGAGANV. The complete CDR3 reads CASSSGTGAGANVLTF.

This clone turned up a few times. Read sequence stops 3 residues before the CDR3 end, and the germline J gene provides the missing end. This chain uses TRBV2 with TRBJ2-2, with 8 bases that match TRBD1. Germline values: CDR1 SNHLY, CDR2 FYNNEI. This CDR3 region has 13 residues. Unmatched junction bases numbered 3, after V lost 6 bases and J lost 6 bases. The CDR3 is CASRPTGAGELFF. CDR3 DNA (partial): TGTGCCAGCAGACCGACAGGGGCCGGGGAG.

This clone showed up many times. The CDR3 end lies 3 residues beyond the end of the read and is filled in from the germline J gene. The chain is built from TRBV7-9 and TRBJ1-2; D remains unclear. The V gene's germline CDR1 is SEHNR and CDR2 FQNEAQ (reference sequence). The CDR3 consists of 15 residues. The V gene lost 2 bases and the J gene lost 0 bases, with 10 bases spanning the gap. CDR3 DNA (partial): TGTGCCAGCAGCTTATTGGTTTTAGCTAACTATGGC. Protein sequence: CASSLLVLANYG. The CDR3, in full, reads CASSLLVLANYGYTF.

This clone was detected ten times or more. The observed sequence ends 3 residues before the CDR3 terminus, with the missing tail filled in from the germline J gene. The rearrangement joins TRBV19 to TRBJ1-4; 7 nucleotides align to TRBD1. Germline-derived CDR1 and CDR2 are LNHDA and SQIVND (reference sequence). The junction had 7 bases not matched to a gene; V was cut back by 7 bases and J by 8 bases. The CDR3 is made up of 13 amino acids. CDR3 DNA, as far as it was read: TGTGCCAGTAAAAGACAGGGTCAGGAAAAA. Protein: CASKRQGQEK. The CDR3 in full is CASKRQGQEKLFF.

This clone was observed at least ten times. Incomplete CDR3 DNA: TGCGCCAGCAGCTTGGGAGAACAGGGAGAGACC. Protein: CASSLGEQGET. The whole CDR3 reads CASSLGEQGETQYF. The chain has TRBV5-1 and TRBJ2-5; the D gene is possibly TRBD1 (6 bases). The DNA ends 3 residues before the CDR3 does, and the rest of the CDR3 is filled in from the germline J gene. This CDR3 spans 14 amino acids. V was shortened by 0 bases and J by 4 bases, with 10 bases between the two germline ends. Germline values: CDR1 SGHRS, CDR2 YFSETQ.

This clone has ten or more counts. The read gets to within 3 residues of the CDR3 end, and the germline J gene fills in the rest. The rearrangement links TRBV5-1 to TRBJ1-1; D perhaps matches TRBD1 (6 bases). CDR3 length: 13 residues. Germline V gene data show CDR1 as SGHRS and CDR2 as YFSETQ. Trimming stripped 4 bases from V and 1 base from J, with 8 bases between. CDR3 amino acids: CASSRGGNTEAFF. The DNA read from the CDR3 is TGCGCCAGCAGCCGAGGGGGGAACACTGAA.

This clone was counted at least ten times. Here the CDR3 reads CATGQGFIDTQYF. The sequenced part of the CDR3 DNA is TGTGCCACAGGACAGGGGTTTATAGATACG. This rearrangement joins TRBV19 to TRBJ2-3, with 9 bases that match TRBD1. Read sequence stops 3 residues before the CDR3 end, and the germline J gene provides the missing end. CDR1 and CDR2 (germline): LNHDA, SQIVND (reference sequence). Germline trimming cut 10 bases from V and 5 bases from J; bases unmatched to any gene: 7. This CDR3 is built from 13 residues.

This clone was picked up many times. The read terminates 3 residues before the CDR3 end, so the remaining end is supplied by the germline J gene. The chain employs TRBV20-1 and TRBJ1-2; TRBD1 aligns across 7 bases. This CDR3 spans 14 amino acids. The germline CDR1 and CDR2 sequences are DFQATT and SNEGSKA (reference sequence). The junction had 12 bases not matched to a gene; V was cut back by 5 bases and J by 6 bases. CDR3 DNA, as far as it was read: TGCAGTGCTGATAAGGGACAGACAACTGATGGC. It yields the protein CSADKGQTTDG. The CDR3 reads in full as CSADKGQTTDGYTF.

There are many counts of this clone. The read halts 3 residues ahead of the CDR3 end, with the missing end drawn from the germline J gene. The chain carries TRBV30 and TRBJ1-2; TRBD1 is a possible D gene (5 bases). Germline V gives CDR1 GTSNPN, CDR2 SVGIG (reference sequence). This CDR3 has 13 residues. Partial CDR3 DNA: TGTGCCTGGACGAACCAGGGCCGCAGGAGC. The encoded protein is CAWTNQGRRS. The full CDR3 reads CAWTNQGRRSYTF.

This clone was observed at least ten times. CDR3 DNA, as far as it was read: TGCGCCAGCAGCTTGGTAAAGGGGGGGTATAGCTCCTACAATGAG. Translating gives CASSLVKGGYSSYNE. The whole CDR3 protein reads CASSLVKGGYSSYNEQFF. V and J are TRBV5-1 and TRBJ2-1; tentatively, D is TRBD2 (7 bases). The observed sequence ends 3 residues before the CDR3 terminus, with the missing tail filled in from the germline J gene. Trimming cost V 0 bases and J 0 bases, with 16 bases left between them. The CDR3 is 18 amino acids. From germline, CDR1 is SGHRS and CDR2 YFSETQ.

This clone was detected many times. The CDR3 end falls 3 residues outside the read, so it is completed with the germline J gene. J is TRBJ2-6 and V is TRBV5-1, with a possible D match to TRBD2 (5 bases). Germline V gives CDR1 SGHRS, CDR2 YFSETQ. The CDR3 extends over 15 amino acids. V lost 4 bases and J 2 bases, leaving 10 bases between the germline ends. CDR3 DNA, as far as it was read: TGCGCCAGCAGCCCCCCCGGGGCTGGGGCCAACGTC. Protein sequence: CASSPPGAGANV. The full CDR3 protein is CASSPPGAGANVLTF.

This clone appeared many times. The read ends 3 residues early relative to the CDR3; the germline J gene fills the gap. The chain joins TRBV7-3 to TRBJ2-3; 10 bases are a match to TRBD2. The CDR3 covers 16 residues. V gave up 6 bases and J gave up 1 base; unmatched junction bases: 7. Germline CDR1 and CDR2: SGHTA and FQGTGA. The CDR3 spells CASSLSGTSGTDTQYF. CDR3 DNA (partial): TGTGCCAGCAGTCTTTCCGGGACTAGCGGCACAGATACG.

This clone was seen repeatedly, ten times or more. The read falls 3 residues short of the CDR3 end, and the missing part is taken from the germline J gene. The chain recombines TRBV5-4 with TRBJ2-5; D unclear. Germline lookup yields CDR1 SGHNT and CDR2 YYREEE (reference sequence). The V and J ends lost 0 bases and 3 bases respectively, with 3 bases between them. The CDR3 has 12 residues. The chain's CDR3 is CASSLAEETQYF. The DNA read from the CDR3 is TGTGCCAGCAGCTTGGCTGAAGAGACC.

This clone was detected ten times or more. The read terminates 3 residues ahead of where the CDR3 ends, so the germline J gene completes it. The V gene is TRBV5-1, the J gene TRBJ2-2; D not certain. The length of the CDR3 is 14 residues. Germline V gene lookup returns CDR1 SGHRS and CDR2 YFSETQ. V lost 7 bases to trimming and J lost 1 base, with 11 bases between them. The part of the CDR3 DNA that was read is TGCGCCAGCGGCGGCAGAGAGAACACCGGGGAG. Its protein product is CASGGRENTGE. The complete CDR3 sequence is CASGGRENTGELFF.

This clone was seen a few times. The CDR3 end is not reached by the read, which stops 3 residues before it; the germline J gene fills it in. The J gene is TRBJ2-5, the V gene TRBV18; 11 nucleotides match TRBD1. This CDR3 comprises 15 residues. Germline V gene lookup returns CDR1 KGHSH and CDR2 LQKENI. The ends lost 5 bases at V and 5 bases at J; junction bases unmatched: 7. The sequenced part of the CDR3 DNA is TGTGCCAGCTCAACGGACAGGGGGCGCGAGGAGACC. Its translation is CASSTDRGREET. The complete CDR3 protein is CASSTDRGREETQYF.

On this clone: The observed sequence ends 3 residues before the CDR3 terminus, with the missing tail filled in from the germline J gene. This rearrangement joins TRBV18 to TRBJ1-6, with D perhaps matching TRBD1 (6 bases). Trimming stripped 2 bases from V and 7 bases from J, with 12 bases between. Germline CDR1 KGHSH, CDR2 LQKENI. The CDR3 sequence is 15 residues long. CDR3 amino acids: CASSPFGGQNSPLHF. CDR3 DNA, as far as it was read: TGTGCCAGCTCACCATTTGGGGGCCAGAATTCACCC.

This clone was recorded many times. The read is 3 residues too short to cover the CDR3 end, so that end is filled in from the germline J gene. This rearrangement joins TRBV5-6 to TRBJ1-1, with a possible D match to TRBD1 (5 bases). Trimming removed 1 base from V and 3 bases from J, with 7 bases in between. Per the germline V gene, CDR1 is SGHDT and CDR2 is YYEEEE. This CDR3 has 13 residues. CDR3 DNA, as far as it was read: TGTGCCAGCAGCTTGATACAGGACACTGAA. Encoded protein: CASSLIQDTE. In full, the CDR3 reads CASSLIQDTEAFF.

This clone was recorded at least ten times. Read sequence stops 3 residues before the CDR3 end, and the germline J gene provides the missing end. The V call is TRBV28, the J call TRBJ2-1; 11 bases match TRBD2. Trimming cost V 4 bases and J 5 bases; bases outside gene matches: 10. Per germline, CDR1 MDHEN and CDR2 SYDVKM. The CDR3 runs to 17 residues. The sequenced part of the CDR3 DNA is TGTGCCAGCAGTTCTTGGCTGGGACTAGCGGATGACAATGAG. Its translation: CASSSWLGLADDNE. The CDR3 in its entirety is CASSSWLGLADDNEQFF.

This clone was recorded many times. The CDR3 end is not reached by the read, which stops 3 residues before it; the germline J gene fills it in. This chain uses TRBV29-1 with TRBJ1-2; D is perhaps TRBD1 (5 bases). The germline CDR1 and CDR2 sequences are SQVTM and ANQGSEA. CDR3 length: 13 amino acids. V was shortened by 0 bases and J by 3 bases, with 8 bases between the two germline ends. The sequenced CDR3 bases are TGCAGCGTTGAAGATATCAGGGACTATGGC. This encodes CSVEDIRDYG. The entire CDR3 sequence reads CSVEDIRDYGYTF.